These 28 T cell receptor beta chains were sequenced from one sample in a study of blood T cell repertoires in COVID-19. Libraries were prepared by immunoSEQ multiplex PCR; TCRdb keeps only in-frame clonotypes and omits some of them. The sample lists about 110,000 clones; roughly 85% were seen once. Sequences were obtained from peripheral blood. The source is a human donor in a cohort sampled during active COVID-19.

This chain links TRBV12-3 or TRBV12-4 with TRBJ2-1; 9 bases are a match to TRBD2. V was clipped by 1 base and J by 8 bases; unmatched bases: 0. The CDR3 length is 13 residues. The CDR3 sequence is CASSLGTSDEQFF. Written as DNA, the CDR3 is TGTGCCAGCAGTTTAGGGACTAGCGATGAGCAGTTCTTC.

The rearrangement joins TRBV7-9 to TRBJ2-7; unclear D gene. This CDR3 has 13 residues. V was clipped by 5 bases and J by 2 bases, with 10 bases between them. Germline V CDR1 and CDR2: SEHNR, FQNEAQ (reference sequence). The CDR3 region is CASSPTATYEQYF. The CDR3 DNA sequence: TGTGCCAGCAGCCCTACAGCCACCTACGAGCAGTACTTC.

V and J are TRBV28 and TRBJ2-2, with 7 bases that match TRBD2. The CDR3 has 15 residues. From germline, CDR1 is MDHEN and CDR2 SYDVKM. V gave up 7 bases and J gave up 2 bases; unmatched junction bases: 7. The CDR3 loop is CASMLSGANTGELFF. For the CDR3, the DNA is TGTGCCAGCATGCTAAGCGGGGCCAACACCGGGGAGCTGTTTTTT.

The rearrangement joins TRBV16 to TRBJ1-4; D remains unclear. The CDR3 covers 16 residues. CDR1 is KGHSY, CDR2 FQNENV, per germline. The germline V and J ends were trimmed by 4 bases and 4 bases, with 16 bases remaining between them. The CDR3 nucleotides are TGTGCCAGCAGCCGGATAGGTGGAGGACTTAATGAAAAACTGTTTTTT. This codes for CASSRIGGGLNEKLFF.

A single count supports this clone. The chain employs TRBV10-2 and TRBJ1-2; 8 positions match TRBD1. This CDR3 has 11 residues. Germline CDR1 WSHSY, CDR2 SAAADI. J lost 8 bases, V lost 8 bases, and 4 bases had no gene match. The CDR3 DNA reads TGCGCCAGCCTGACAGGGGAGGGCTACACCTTC. This translates into CASLTGEGYTF.

The rearrangement uses TRBV6-6 and TRBJ1-4; perhaps TRBD1 as D (5 bases). Trimming took 0 bases from V and 4 from J, leaving 9 bases between them. Germline V gives CDR1 MNHNY, CDR2 SVGAGI (reference sequence). This CDR3 has 15 residues. The CDR3 region is CASSYSGGFNEKLFF. The DNA for the CDR3 is TGTGCCAGCAGTTACTCGGGGGGGTTTAATGAAAAACTGTTTTTT.

The chain employs TRBV18 and TRBJ1-2; D possibly corresponds to TRBD1 (6 bases). The V end was cut by 4 bases, the J end by 6 bases, with 15 bases between. The CDR3 has 14 residues. In germline, CDR1 is KGHSH, CDR2 LQKENI. The chain's CDR3 is CASSLGQTRDGYTF. The DNA of the CDR3 is TGTGCCAGCTCACTCGGACAGACCCGTGATGGCTACACCTTC.

The chain is built from TRBV25-1 and TRBJ1-1, with D possibly TRBD1 on 5 matching bases. Trimming cost V 6 bases and J 6 bases, with 11 bases left between them. The CDR3 has 12 amino acids. Germline V CDR1 and CDR2: MGHDK, SYGVNS. The CDR3 DNA reads TGTGCCAGCAGGCCTGGAGGGGCTGAAGCTTTCTTT. Protein sequence: CASRPGGAEAFF.

This chain uses TRBV19 with TRBJ1-1, with 9 bases fitting TRBD1. CDR1 LNHDA and CDR2 SQIVND come from the germline V gene (reference sequence). Germline trimming cut 5 bases from V and 1 base from J; bases unmatched to any gene: 5. The CDR3 is made up of 15 amino acids. The CDR3 bases are TGTGCCAGTAGTCCCGGGACAGGGACGAACACTGAAGCTTTCTTT. It yields the protein CASSPGTGTNTEAFF.

A remark on this clone: The junction does not match germline at one end; this may be a read error. The chain is built from TRBV7-7 and TRBJ2-3; weak D call: TRBD2 (5 bases). CDR3 length equals 15 residues. In germline, CDR1 is SSHAT, CDR2 FNYEAQ (reference sequence). The CDR3 spells CASSEGGTPTDTQYF. The CDR3 region has the DNA TGTGCTAGCAGCGAAGGAGGTACGCCCACAGATACGCAGTATTTT.

This chain uses TRBV30 with TRBJ1-4; D perhaps matches TRBD1 (6 bases). V lost 2 bases and J lost 0, with 10 bases in between. The germline gives CDR1 GTSNPN, CDR2 SVGIG (reference sequence). The CDR3 extends over 15 amino acids. CDR3 sequence reads: CAWSTGPSTNEKLFF. The CDR3 coding sequence is TGTGCCTGGAGTACAGGGCCCTCAACTAATGAAAAACTGTTTTTT.

The gene calls are TRBV19 and TRBJ2-7; 7 bases match TRBD2. With V trimmed by 11 bases and J by 4 bases, 20 bases remained unmatched. Germline CDR1 is LNHDA and CDR2 is SQIVND (reference sequence). The CDR3 spans 16 residues. Written as DNA, the CDR3 is TGTGCCTTGGCAAATAGTGGGAGGGCCCTCTCGTACGAGCAGTACTTC. Protein sequence: CALANSGRALSYEQYF.

J is TRBJ2-3 and V is TRBV27; no firm D call. V lost 5 bases to trimming and J lost 3 bases, with 9 bases between them. CDR1 and CDR2 from the germline V gene are MNHEY and SMNVEV (reference sequence). The CDR3 runs to 13 residues. CDR3 bases: TGTGCCAGCAGTCCCCCCATTACAGATACGCAGTATTTT. Its translation: CASSPPITDTQYF.

V and J are TRBV25-1 and TRBJ2-2, with 12 bases fitting TRBD1. This CDR3 is built from 16 residues. Unmatched junction bases numbered 10, after V lost 10 bases and J lost 4 bases. Germline values: CDR1 MGHDK, CDR2 SYGVNS. The CDR3 bases are TGTGCCACTAATCCGGGACAGGGGGCCGTCACCGGGGAGCTGTTTTTT. Its protein product is CATNPGQGAVTGELFF.

This chain links TRBV19 with TRBJ2-1; D not resolved. The V gene's germline CDR1 is LNHDA and CDR2 SQIVND (reference sequence). V was trimmed by 1 base and J by 6 bases, leaving 7 bases between them. This CDR3 is 13 amino acids long. The CDR3 nucleotides read TGTGCCAGTAGTATAGCCAGTCTCAATGAGCAGTTCTTC. Its protein product is CASSIASLNEQFF.

The V gene is TRBV19, the J gene TRBJ2-1; perhaps TRBD2 as D (6 bases). The CDR3 consists of 15 residues. Germline V gene sequence: CDR1 LNHDA, CDR2 SQIVND (reference sequence). V was trimmed by 2 bases and J by 2 bases, leaving 10 bases between them. The CDR3 is CASSIREAPYNEQFF. DNA of the CDR3: TGTGCCAGTAGTATAAGGGAGGCGCCCTACAATGAGCAGTTCTTC.

The chain is built from TRBV7-9 and TRBJ2-1, with 8 positions matching TRBD2. Germline lookup yields CDR1 SEHNR and CDR2 FQNEAQ (reference sequence). The junction had 14 bases not matched to a gene; V was cut back by 6 bases and J by 1 base. This CDR3 has 18 amino acids. CDR3 protein: CASRSATSAGDSYNEQFF. The CDR3 region has the DNA TGTGCCAGCAGAAGCGCCACCTCAGCGGGAGATTCCTACAATGAGCAGTTCTTC.

The chain recombines TRBV7-8 with TRBJ1-6, with D possibly being TRBD1 (5 bases). The germline V gene encodes CDR1 SGHVS and CDR2 FQNEAQ. Trimming took off 6 bases at V and 7 bases at J, with 31 bases between the two ends. CDR3 length: 20 amino acids. CDR3 coding DNA: TGTGCCAGCAGGGGTATTATTGGACACCGAACCCCTCCACAGAATTCACCCCTCCACTTT. It translates to CASRGIIGHRTPPQNSPLHF.

The rearrangement joins TRBV27 to TRBJ1-1; the match to TRBD1 covers 7 bases. This CDR3 has 14 amino acids. CDR1 and CDR2 from the germline V gene are MNHEY and SMNVEV (reference sequence). With 9 bases clipped from V and 1 base from J, the junction kept 8 bases outside the gene matches. CDR3 amino acids: CASNRQGQNTEAFF. In nucleotides, the CDR3 is TGTGCCAGTAACCGACAGGGACAGAACACTGAAGCTTTCTTT.

This chain links TRBV2 with TRBJ1-3; D possibly corresponds to TRBD1 (5 bases). The CDR3 is made up of 14 amino acids. V lost 7 bases and J 2 bases, leaving 12 bases between the germline ends. Looked up from germline, CDR1 is SNHLY and CDR2 is FYNNEI. The CDR3, as DNA: TGTGCCAGCATCCGAACGGGGGCTGGAAACACCATATATTTT. Translated, it gives CASIRTGAGNTIYF.

The DNA of the CDR3 is TGTGCCAGCAGCTTAGGACAGGGGAACTACGAGCAGTACTTC. This sequence encodes CASSLGQGNYEQYF. The chain is built from TRBV11-2 and TRBJ2-7; 8 bases align to TRBD1. Germline assignment: CDR1 SGHAT and CDR2 FQNNGV. CDR3 length: 14 amino acids. Trimming at V came to 1 base and at J to 3 bases, leaving 2 bases not matched to a gene.

The chain couples TRBV6-5 to TRBJ1-2; D call uncertain. Germline loops: CDR1 MNHEY, CDR2 SVGAGI. V was trimmed by 2 bases and J by 7 bases, leaving 17 bases between them. This CDR3 is 15 amino acids long. The CDR3 sequence is CASSYLDSPSGGYTF. The CDR3 DNA reads as TGTGCCAGCAGTTACCTGGACTCTCCGTCCGGTGGCTACACCTTC.

The chain has TRBV4-1 and TRBJ1-1; TRBD1 matches 7 bases. Looked up from germline, CDR1 is MGHRA and CDR2 is YSYEKL. The CDR3 has 17 residues. Germline trimming cut 5 bases from V and 5 bases from J; bases unmatched to any gene: 17. The CDR3 sequence: CASSGPGQYLGETEAFF. The CDR3 bases are TGCGCCAGCAGCGGTCCGGGACAGTACCTCGGTGAGACTGAAGCTTTCTTT.

This clone has a handful of counts. This chain uses TRBV7-2 with TRBJ1-6, with 7 bases lining up with TRBD1. CDR3 size: 16 residues. Trimming took 2 bases from V and 9 from J; bases not matched to a gene: 10. Germline CDR1 SGHTA, CDR2 FQGNSA. The CDR3 sequence is CASSLNRAGGRSPLHF. The CDR3 DNA reads as TGTGCCAGCAGCTTAAATCGGGCAGGGGGTCGTTCACCCCTCCACTTT.

In its sample, this clone was seen once. The chain carries TRBV21-1 and TRBJ1-2. TRBV21-1 is noted as a pseudogene. This CDR3 comprises 13 residues. This CDR3 is CASSSLGGCGYTF. In DNA, the CDR3 is TGTGCCAGCAGCTCTCTGGGGGGTTGCGGCTACACCTTC.

This chain joins TRBV28 and TRBJ1-2; D might be TRBD1 (6 bases). The CDR3 runs 16 residues. Germline values: CDR1 MDHEN, CDR2 SYDVKM. V lost 2 bases, J lost 4 bases, and 17 bases lay in between. CDR3 protein: CASSLPRNRAGYGYTF. The DNA for the CDR3 is TGTGCCAGCAGTTTACCGCGCAACAGGGCAGGCTATGGCTACACCTTC.

The CDR3 coding sequence is TGTGCCAGCAGTTTTTCAGGGGCCACTGAAGCTTTCTTT. Translated, it gives CASSFSGATEAFF. The chain couples TRBV12-3 or TRBV12-4 to TRBJ1-1, with D perhaps TRBD1 (6 bases). The CDR3 totals 13 residues. V shed 3 bases and J shed 4 bases, with 9 bases lying between them.

This clone is classed as medium-sized (0.01 to 0.1%). The J gene is TRBJ2-2, the V gene TRBV9; 14 positions match TRBD2. The trim removed 3 bases at V and 7 bases at J, leaving 8 bases unmatched. CDR3 length equals 17 residues. Germline CDR1 and CDR2: SGDLS and YYNGEE. For the CDR3, the DNA is TGTGCCAGCAGCGGGACTAGCGGGAGGCCCAGGGGCGGGGAGCTGTTTTTT. As protein: CASSGTSGRPRGGELFF.